This T cell receptor (beta chain) was obtained from a study of T-cell memory formation after mild COVID-19. Study overall: For the most part, TCR clusters were specific to one donor.

TCRdb fed the 5' RACE reads into MiXCR, producing one record per CDR3 protein. The sample has under 15,000 distinct CDR3 sequences, 15% to 20% seen once. The specimen was PBMCs or a T cell subset sorted from them (not recorded which). The source is a young man who had mild COVID-19 (a few samples of this study predate the infection). Cell type and time point are not known.

CDR3 sequence: CASSLGGSETDTQYF. CDR3 DNA: TGTGCCAGCAGCCTCGGGGGCTCCGAGACAGATACGCAGTATTTT. The chain is built from TRBV3-2 and TRBJ2-3; the table calls TRBD1, which could not be checked here. TRBV3-2 is noted as a pseudogene. This CDR3 region has 15 residues.